The 6 T cell receptor beta chains reported below all come from one sample, sequenced in a study of regulatory T cells in long-lasting Graves disease. Time point given: newly diagnosed GD, antithyroid drugs for less than 3 months. Isolated PBMC RNA provided the starting material for the TCR library. Through Arm-PCR of CDR3 regions and iRepertoire HTBI primers, TCR beta libraries were built. TCRdb independently ran MiXCR on the multiplex PCR reads; one entry per CDR3 protein. The repertoire holds about 620,000 distinct CDR3 sequences, about 16% seen once, with around 19% in the top ten. This sample was shared with a second study, whose subject was T cells in Graves' hyperthyroidism and ophthalmopathy.

The sample here was peripheral blood mononuclear cells (PBMCs), taken at new diagnosis, from a patient treated with antithyroid drugs. These receptors came from a woman aged 25-40 years with Graves disease.

This clonotype was seen at least ten times. J is TRBJ2-7 and V is TRBV6-1; tentatively, D is TRBD1 (5 bases). Germline V gene lookup returns CDR1 MNHNS and CDR2 SASEGT. The ends were cut back, 4 bases at V and 0 bases at J, with 10 bases in the middle. The CDR3 covers 14 residues. The CDR3 region has the DNA TGTGCCAGCAGTGTATCGACAGTCTCCTACGAGCAGTACTTC. Amino acid sequence: CASSVSTVSYEQYF.

This clonotype was counted at least ten times. V gene TRBV11-2 combines with J gene TRBJ2-5; perhaps D is TRBD1 or TRBD2 (5 bases each). There are 17 residues in the CDR3. Trimming removed 0 bases at V and 5 bases at J, with 19 bases between. Germline V CDR1 and CDR2: SGHAT, FQNNGV. CDR3 bases: TGTGCCAGCAGCTTAGAGTGGGACGGAGGAGATTCTGAGACCCAGTACTTC. This codes for CASSLEWDGGDSETQYF.

This clonotype occurred once. A far more abundant clone sits one base away, making this likely a read error. V gene TRBV6-9 combines with J gene TRBJ2-5; D is tentatively TRBD1 or TRBD2 (5 bases each). The DNA end is more similar to TRBJ2-1, so the J call may be wrong. The CDR3 loop spans 11 amino acids. Germline loops: CDR1 MNHGY, CDR2 SVAAGI. CDR3 protein: CASSSLGTQFF. The CDR3, as DNA: TGTGCCAGCAGTTCTCTGGGGACCCAGTTCTTC.

This sequence joins TRBV7-9 and TRBJ1-2; D is perhaps TRBD1 (5 bases). Trimming stripped 5 bases from V and 8 bases from J, with 21 bases between. Germline V lookup: CDR1 SEHNR, CDR2 FQNEAQ (reference sequence). The CDR3 loop spans 15 amino acids. CDR3 protein: CASSMGTATPGGYTF. CDR3 DNA sequence: TGTGCCAGCAGCATGGGGACTGCAACCCCTGGAGGCTACACCTTC.

This chain links TRBV24-1 with TRBJ2-1; 7 bases match TRBD1. The V and J ends lost 1 base and 9 bases, in that order; junction bases with no gene match: 8. Germline lookup yields CDR1 KGHDR and CDR2 SFDVKD. The CDR3 loop spans 15 amino acids. CDR3 amino acids: CATSDLGAPGGEQFF. CDR3 nucleotides: TGTGCCACCAGTGATTTAGGGGCCCCAGGGGGTGAGCAGTTCTTC.

The J gene is TRBJ2-2, the V gene TRBV6-1; 8 bases are a match to TRBD2. J gave up 5 bases and V 6 bases, and 11 bases lay outside the gene matches. CDR3 length: 16 amino acids. Per the germline V gene, CDR1 is MNHNS and CDR2 is SASEGT. The CDR3 loop is CASSPRGGAGTGELFF. The CDR3 DNA sequence: TGTGCCAGCAGCCCCCGGGGGGGGGCGGGAACCGGGGAGCTGTTTTTT.